Described below is a single T cell receptor beta chain sequence and its context. This sample was taken from a study of spatial heterogeneity in lung cancer. In the study overall: Sequenced were any available follow-up PBMC samples, which had been obtained a median of roughly 2 years after resection.

Per germline, CDR1 SQVTM and CDR2 ANQGSEA. The J segment lost 0 bases and the V segment lost 8 bases, leaving 7 bases of the junction unmatched. There are 14 residues in the CDR3. Time point denoted: blood at routine non-recurrence follow-up after resection. TCRdb re-called the 5' RACE reads through MiXCR, storing one row per CDR3 protein. The sample lists approximately 93,000 distinct CDR3 sequences; approximately 19% were seen once. This chain uses TRBV29-1 with TRBJ2-3; 8 bases align to TRBD1. The TCR sequence derives from a male donor with early-stage non-small cell lung cancer. This material consisted of PBMCs, taken at follow-up. The CDR3 loop reads CSLKTGVSTDTQYF. The CDR3 bases are TGCAGCCTGAAGACAGGGGTTAGCACAGATACGCAGTATTTT.